One and the same sample provided the 29 T cell receptor beta chains below, sequenced in a study of response to subunit inactivated influenza vaccine (dated by TCRdb to 2017 to 2018). The protocol used for the library was RT-PCR. Sequencing was performed on an Illumina HiSeq 2500. Through fastp at Q25 and MiXCR, TCRdb rebuilt clones from the public reads, retaining in-frame beta chains. Rows with one shared CDR3 protein collapse into an entry with the most common genes and DNA. Within this sample are more than 600,000 distinct CDR3 sequences, with about a fifth of them counted one time only. 11% of the sample rests with the top ten. The sequenced sample was PBMCs from blood, obtained less than 6 days after vaccination. The receptors originated from a man aged 45-65 years who received an inactivated influenza vaccine. Donor details come from another sample of the same person, matched by shared clones.

V usage is TRBV6-1 and J usage is TRBJ1-1; TRBD1 is a possible D gene (6 bases). CDR1 and CDR2 from the germline V gene are MNHNS and SASEGT. Trimming removed 5 bases from V and 7 bases from J, with 17 bases in between. The CDR3 runs 14 residues. This chain's CDR3 is CASSIGGGRDEAFF. The CDR3 DNA reads TGTGCCAGCAGTATCGGTGGGGGGCGGGATGAAGCTTTCTTT.

The rearrangement links TRBV27 to TRBJ2-7; D might be TRBD1 (5 bases). In germline, CDR1 is MNHEY, CDR2 SMNVEV (reference sequence). V was pared by 5 bases and J by 4 bases, with 24 bases between. The CDR3 spans 17 residues. The CDR3: CASSGALDMGGLYEQYF. Here the CDR3 DNA reads TGTGCCAGCAGTGGGGCCCTGGACATGGGTGGGTTATACGAGCAGTACTTC.

This clonotype has more than one count but fewer than ten. The CDR3 DNA sequence: TGTGCCAGCAGCCGGGGGACAGGCCCCTACAATGAGCAGTTCTTC. Translation gives CASSRGTGPYNEQFF. The chain couples TRBV14 to TRBJ2-1, with 8 bases that match TRBD1. Germline loops: CDR1 SGHDN, CDR2 FVKESK. CDR3 length: 15 residues. J lost 2 bases, V lost 4 bases, and 4 bases had no gene match.

This rearrangement joins TRBV5-6 to TRBJ2-3; D unresolved. V lost 1 base and J 6 bases, leaving 9 bases between the germline ends. This CDR3 is built from 13 residues. From germline, CDR1 is SGHDT and CDR2 YYEEEE. The chain's CDR3 is CASSLKGIDTQYF. The CDR3 bases are TGTGCCAGCAGCTTGAAGGGAATTGATACGCAGTATTTT.

V is TRBV10-3 and J is TRBJ2-7; 8 positions agree with TRBD1. The ends lost 2 bases at V and 3 bases at J; junction bases unmatched: 9. Germline loops: CDR1 ENHRY, CDR2 SYGVKD. CDR3 length: 16 residues. This CDR3 is CAISEVQGAVNYEQYF. CDR3 in DNA: TGTGCCATCAGTGAGGTGCAGGGGGCGGTGAACTACGAGCAGTACTTC.

This clonotype was detected a few times. The chain recombines TRBV18 with TRBJ2-7; D is possibly TRBD2 (6 bases). The CDR3 length is 16 residues. Germline lookup yields CDR1 KGHSH and CDR2 LQKENI. Trimming took off 2 bases at V and 0 bases at J, with 14 bases between the two ends. The CDR3: CASSPTPPGSSYEQYF. The CDR3 coding sequence is TGTGCCAGCTCACCAACCCCTCCCGGGAGCTCCTACGAGCAGTACTTC.

The chain has TRBV7-2 and TRBJ2-4; D unclear. V lost 5 bases and J lost 9, with 17 bases in between. Germline lookup yields CDR1 SGHTA and CDR2 FQGNSA. CDR3 length equals 14 residues. CDR3: CASSPQRVLTIQYF. CDR3 bases: TGTGCCAGCAGCCCCCAAAGGGTTCTGACCATTCAGTACTTC.

This clonotype was seen repeatedly, ten times or more. V gene TRBV29-1 combines with J gene TRBJ2-1; 10 bases align to TRBD2. The CDR3 is made up of 17 amino acids. After removal of 0 bases from V and 6 bases from J, the junction contained 11 bases not matched to a gene. The V gene's germline CDR1 is SQVTM and CDR2 ANQGSEA. This chain's CDR3 is CSVEERWLAGARNEQFF. Written as DNA, the CDR3 is TGCAGCGTTGAAGAAAGGTGGCTAGCGGGAGCTCGCAATGAGCAGTTCTTC.

Only a few counts were recorded for this clonotype. The chain is built from TRBV5-1 and TRBJ2-3, with 8 bases fitting TRBD1. Germline values: CDR1 SGHRS, CDR2 YFSETQ. This CDR3 contains 16 residues. The ends lost 0 bases at V and 3 bases at J; junction bases unmatched: 6. The CDR3: CASSLGQGKFTDTQYF. CDR3 coding DNA: TGCGCCAGCAGCTTGGGACAGGGGAAGTTTACAGATACGCAGTATTTT.

On this clonotype: The junction departs from the called germline gene at one end, perhaps through a read error. The chain has TRBV6-1 and TRBJ2-7; unclear D gene. Per germline, CDR1 MNHNS and CDR2 SASEGT. CDR3 length: 12 amino acids. The CDR3 nucleotides are TGTGCCAGCAGCGTGGACCCACCCGAGAAGTACTTC. It yields the protein CASSVDPPEKYF.

The chain has TRBV7-6 and TRBJ2-5; D possibly corresponds to TRBD1 (6 bases). This CDR3 is built from 14 residues. Germline V gene data show CDR1 as SGHVS and CDR2 as FNYEAQ. Trimming left V 4 bases short and J 2 bases short, with 11 bases between. The CDR3 here is CASSYQGSQETQYF. The CDR3 DNA reads as TGTGCCAGCAGCTATCAGGGGAGTCAAGAGACCCAGTACTTC.

J is TRBJ1-2 and V is TRBV7-2; D remains ambiguous. The CDR3 is made up of 13 amino acids. V was cut by 4 bases and J by 8 bases, with 14 bases left in between. Germline V gene lookup returns CDR1 SGHTA and CDR2 FQGNSA. The CDR3, as DNA: TGTGCCAGCAGCTCAGGACCTTGGCGGGGCTACACCTTC. Translation gives CASSSGPWRGYTF.

This clonotype appeared a few times. The V gene is TRBV7-9, the J gene TRBJ1-3; no clear D. Germline values: CDR1 SEHNR, CDR2 FQNEAQ (reference sequence). V lost 2 bases and J 0 bases, leaving 2 bases between the germline ends. The CDR3 is made up of 13 amino acids. CDR3 DNA: TGTGCCAGCAGCTTATACTCTGGAAACACCATATATTTT. It translates to CASSLYSGNTIYF.

V usage is TRBV12-3 or TRBV12-4 and J usage is TRBJ1-6; the match to TRBD1 covers 7 bases. The CDR3 loop spans 14 amino acids. After removal of 6 bases from V and 9 bases from J, the junction contained 8 bases not matched to a gene. Here the CDR3 DNA reads TGTGCCAGCAGCGCCGGGACAGAAGGTTCACCCCTCCACTTT. It yields the protein CASSAGTEGSPLHF.

V and J are TRBV6-2 or TRBV6-3 and TRBJ2-1; D not certain. CDR3 size: 14 residues. Looked up from germline, CDR1 is MNHEY and CDR2 is SVGEGT. The germline V and J ends were trimmed by 2 bases and 10 bases, with 15 bases remaining between them. CDR3 DNA: TGTGCCAGCAGTTACCTAGAAGGCGTCACCGAGCAGTTCTTC. Translation: CASSYLEGVTEQFF.

V is TRBV7-9 and J is TRBJ2-1; D is possibly TRBD2 (5 bases). The CDR3 loop spans 14 amino acids. Per germline, CDR1 SEHNR and CDR2 FQNEAQ (reference sequence). Trimming took 1 base from V and 8 from J, leaving 12 bases between them. CDR3 sequence (DNA): TGTGCCAGCAGCTTAGGACGTGGAGGCGATGAGCAGTTCTTC. Protein product: CASSLGRGGDEQFF.

V gene TRBV5-6 combines with J gene TRBJ2-7, with D hard to call. Per germline, CDR1 SGHDT and CDR2 YYEEEE. V was shortened by 0 bases and J by 6 bases, with 7 bases between the two germline ends. The CDR3 runs to 12 residues. CDR3 loop: CASSLGSSEQYF. In DNA form, the CDR3 reads TGTGCCAGCAGCTTGGGGAGTTCCGAGCAGTACTTC.

In regard to this clonotype: Germline and junction disagree at one end, which may indicate a read error. The chain employs TRBV5-5 and TRBJ2-2, with D possibly being TRBD2 (5 bases). Per the germline V gene, CDR1 is SGHKS and CDR2 is YYEKEE (reference sequence). The CDR3 contains 14 residues. CDR3 sequence: CASSLNSNTGEQFF. CDR3 DNA sequence: TGTGCCAGCAGCTTAAATTCAAACACCGGGGAGCAGTTTTTT.

This sequence joins TRBV7-2 and TRBJ2-4; 8 bases line up with TRBD1. J lost 11 bases, V lost 5 bases, and 11 bases had no gene match. In germline, CDR1 is SGHTA, CDR2 FQGNSA. There are 14 residues in the CDR3. The DNA of the CDR3 is TGTGCCAGCAGCCCAGGGACAGGTTCAAGTTTTCAGTACTTC. It translates to CASSPGTGSSFQYF.

The V call is TRBV11-2, the J call TRBJ2-3; no definite D call. V lost 2 bases and J lost 8, with 11 bases in between. The germline CDR1 and CDR2 sequences are SGHAT and FQNNGV. The CDR3 is made up of 13 amino acids. CDR3 in amino acids: CASSLLAASTQYF. CDR3 nucleotide sequence: TGTGCCAGCAGCTTACTTGCCGCTTCTACGCAGTATTTT.

In its sample, this clonotype was seen a few times. V gene TRBV12-3 or TRBV12-4 combines with J gene TRBJ1-1; D is undetermined. V lost 3 bases to trimming and J lost 2 bases, with 13 bases between them. The CDR3 consists of 15 residues. The CDR3 region is CASSFSLGRNTEAFF. The CDR3 DNA reads TGTGCCAGCAGTTTTAGCTTGGGCAGAAACACTGAAGCTTTCTTT.

The V call is TRBV20-1, the J call TRBJ1-5; D remains unclear. The germline CDR1 and CDR2 sequences are DFQATT and SNEGSKA (reference sequence). CDR3 length: 18 residues. Trimming took 1 base from V and 2 from J, leaving 21 bases between them. CDR3 sequence reads: CSARGAGWEVVGNQPQHF. In DNA, the CDR3 is TGCAGTGCTAGAGGCGCAGGATGGGAGGTCGTCGGCAATCAGCCCCAGCATTTT.

This chain joins TRBV11-2 and TRBJ2-3, with 7 bases fitting TRBD1. The CDR3 runs to 15 residues. V dropped 6 bases and J dropped 3; count of bases not matched to a gene: 9. The germline CDR1 and CDR2 sequences are SGHAT and FQNNGV. The CDR3 DNA is TGTGCCAGCAGTCCGATACAGGGGATGACAGATACGCAGTATTTT. Protein: CASSPIQGMTDTQYF. Drawing the rest from reference TRBV11-2 and TRBJ2-3, the complete variable domain is EAGVAQSPRYKIIEKRQSVAFWCNPISGHATLYWYQQILGQGPKLLIQFQNNGVVDDSQLPKDRFSAERLKGVDSTLKIQPAKLEDSAVYLCASSPIQGMTDTQYFGPGTRLTVL.

This clonotype has at least ten counts. The chain recombines TRBV10-3 with TRBJ1-5; D call uncertain. Germline CDR1 ENHRY, CDR2 SYGVKD. The V end was cut by 5 bases, the J end by 3 bases, with 11 bases between. The CDR3 is made up of 14 amino acids. CDR3 in amino acids: CAISRAGNNQPQHF. The CDR3 region has the DNA TGTGCCATCAGTAGGGCCGGGAACAATCAGCCCCAGCATTTT.

This clonotype was found a few times. The V and J genes are TRBV12-3 or TRBV12-4 and TRBJ2-3; 10 bases align to TRBD2. The CDR3 contains 16 residues. V lost 4 bases, J lost 6 bases, and 10 bases stayed unmatched. DNA for the CDR3: TGTGCCAGCAGTTCCCAGGCAGCGGGGGGGCCTGATACGCAGTATTTT. Protein sequence: CASSSQAAGGPDTQYF.

This clonotype turned up a few times. J is TRBJ1-5 and V is TRBV20-1, with D possibly being TRBD1 (5 bases). The CDR3 is made up of 14 amino acids. V lost 6 bases and J lost 0, with 12 bases in between. Germline V gives CDR1 DFQATT, CDR2 SNEGSKA (reference sequence). CDR3 region: CSALRGYSNQPQHF. In nucleotides, the CDR3 is TGCAGTGCCCTTCGGGGGTATAGCAATCAGCCCCAGCATTTT.

In its sample, this clonotype was seen a few times. This chain connects TRBV9 to TRBJ2-7, with 8 bases fitting TRBD2. Germline trimming cut 5 bases from V and 4 bases from J; bases unmatched to any gene: 11. This CDR3 is built from 15 residues. Germline V gives CDR1 SGDLS, CDR2 YYNGEE. The CDR3 nucleotides are TGTGCCAGCAGTACCTCGGGAGGGCCGGGGTACGAGCAGTACTTC. As protein: CASSTSGGPGYEQYF.

In this sample, this clonotype turned up many times. The chain carries TRBV5-5 and TRBJ2-7; D may correspond to TRBD1 or TRBD2 (5 bases each). Trimming shortened V by 0 bases and J by 6 bases, and 19 bases separated the two germline ends. Germline CDR1 and CDR2: SGHKS and YYEKEE (reference sequence). This CDR3 is built from 16 residues. This CDR3 reads CASSLAGPSTSSEQYF. The CDR3, as DNA: TGTGCCAGCAGCTTGGCGGGACCCTCTACCTCTTCCGAGCAGTACTTC. Supplemented by reference TRBV5-5 and TRBJ2-7, the full variable domain reads DAGVTQSPTHLIKTRGQQVTLRCSPISGHKSVSWYQQVLGQGPQFIFQYYEKEERGRGNFPDRFSARQFPNYSSELNVNALLLGDSALYLCASSLAGPSTSSEQYFGPGTRLTVT.

V gene TRBV27 combines with J gene TRBJ2-1; tentatively, D is TRBD2 (6 bases). Trimming stripped 3 bases from V and 6 bases from J, with 12 bases between. Germline V gene data show CDR1 as MNHEY and CDR2 as SMNVEV (reference sequence). This CDR3 has 14 amino acids. This chain's CDR3 is CASSLEGTSNEQFF. CDR3 DNA sequence: TGTGCCAGCAGTTTGGAGGGGACGAGCAATGAGCAGTTCTTC.